One and the same sample provided the 23 T cell receptor beta chains below, sequenced in a study of CXCR3-negative and CXCR3-positive naive CD8 T cells. Overall study findings and caveats: CXCR3-positive naive cells had TRB CDR3s that were more hydrophobic than CXCR3-negative naive cells had.

Libraries were UMI-labeled 5' RACE TRB cDNA. Using the 5' RACE reads, TCRdb records one entry per CDR3 protein without DNA. With roughly 80,000 distinct CDR3 sequences in the sample, the ten largest clones hold 0.55% to 0.7%. Their specific antigens are unknown. The material sequenced was naive CXCR3+ CD8+ T cells from blood. Subset here: CD45RO-CCR7+CD27+CD95- naive CD8+ T cells expressing CXCR3 (TNR3+). The receptors shown here come from a human donor in good health. Some clones in this sample may be carry-over from other donors' samples.

The chain is built from TRBV12-3 or TRBV12-4 and TRBJ1-5; without DNA, the TCRdb call of TRBD1 cannot be checked. CDR3 length: 15 amino acids. Here the CDR3 reads CASSTGKEGNQPQHF.

The J gene is TRBJ1-1, the V gene TRBV25-1; TCRdb selects TRBD1, and the lack of DNA leaves this call unchecked. The CDR3 runs to 16 residues. Germline V lookup: CDR1 MGHDK, CDR2 SYGVNS. The chain's CDR3 is CASSIRGRGLNTEAFF. Using reference TRBV25-1 and TRBJ1-1 for the parts outside the CDR3, the full variable domain is EADIYQTPRYLVIGTGKKITLECSQTMGHDKMYWYQQDPGMELHLIHYSYGVNSTEKGDLSSESTVSRIRTEHFPLTLESARPSHTSQYLCASSIRGRGLNTEAFFGQGTRLTVV.

The chain has TRBV27 and TRBJ2-2; absent DNA, TCRdb's TRBD2 call cannot be checked. Germline CDR1 is MNHEY and CDR2 is SMNVEV (reference sequence). This CDR3 is 16 amino acids long. The CDR3 reads CASSSGLADNTGELFF.

This chain joins TRBV20-1 and TRBJ1-2. The CDR3 loop spans 16 amino acids. Germline CDR1 is DFQATT and CDR2 is SNEGSKA (reference sequence). The CDR3 protein is CSAVHDVLGLNYGYTF.

V gene TRBV7-8 combines with J gene TRBJ2-7; with no DNA, the TCRdb D assignment of TRBD1 cannot be verified. Germline loops: CDR1 SGHVS, CDR2 FQNEAQ. The CDR3 contains 13 residues. The CDR3 here is CASSTGAAYEQYF. The entire variable domain, with the rest obtained from reference TRBV7-8 and TRBJ2-7, is as follows: GAGVSQSPRYKVAKRGQDVALRCDPISGHVSLFWYQQALGQGPEFLTYFQNEAQLDKSGLPSDRFFAERPEGSVSTLKIQRTQQEDSAVYLCASSTGAAYEQYFGPGTRLTVT.

The chain employs TRBV4-1 and TRBJ1-1. The CDR3 totals 15 residues. CDR1 and CDR2 (germline): MGHRA, YSYEKL. The CDR3 loop reads CASSQTPAVDTEAFF.

The V and J genes are TRBV29-1 and TRBJ2-7; TCRdb reports TRBD2, a call that lacks DNA to check it against. The germline V gene encodes CDR1 SQVTM and CDR2 ANQGSEA. The CDR3 extends over 11 amino acids. The CDR3 region is CSVVTSGEQYF.

The rearrangement uses TRBV15 and TRBJ2-2. There are 15 residues in the CDR3. Germline V gene sequence: CDR1 LNHNV, CDR2 YYDKDF (reference sequence). This chain's CDR3 is CATSRDLDNTGELFF.

The chain combines TRBV6-1 with TRBJ2-2; absent DNA, TCRdb's TRBD1 call cannot be checked. CDR1 and CDR2 from the germline V gene are MNHNS and SASEGT. The CDR3 consists of 15 residues. Here the CDR3 reads CASSWDRRDTGELFF.

V is TRBV28 and J is TRBJ2-2; the TCRdb D gene call, TRBD2, has no DNA to confirm it. The CDR3 length is 16 residues. CDR1 MDHEN and CDR2 SYDVKM come from the germline V gene. The CDR3 region is CASSLFLGLVSGELFF.

This chain connects TRBV7-8 to TRBJ2-7. The germline CDR1 and CDR2 sequences are SGHVS and FQNEAQ. This CDR3 contains 13 residues. CDR3 region: CATEWTDSWEQYF.

This chain joins TRBV10-1 and TRBJ2-7; the TCRdb D gene call, TRBD1, has no DNA to confirm it. CDR3 length: 11 amino acids. Germline V gene data show CDR1 as WNHNN and CDR2 as SYGVQD (reference sequence). The CDR3 region is CASSDDREQYF.

This chain joins TRBV2 and TRBJ1-5. The V gene's germline CDR1 is SNHLY and CDR2 FYNNEI. This CDR3 is 14 amino acids long. The CDR3 sequence is CASSERVQALPQHF.

The chain uses TRBV2 and TRBJ1-1; TCRdb's D call of TRBD1 is untestable without DNA. Germline-derived CDR1 and CDR2 are SNHLY and FYNNEI. This CDR3 is built from 14 residues. The CDR3 reads CASSDSGEWTEAFF.

V gene TRBV27 combines with J gene TRBJ1-4; TCRdb names TRBD1, which stays unverified in the absence of DNA. Looked up from germline, CDR1 is MNHEY and CDR2 is SMNVEV (reference sequence). This CDR3 is 15 amino acids long. The chain's CDR3 is CASSPRQGLNEKLFF.

The chain links TRBV7-9 to TRBJ2-7; TCRdb selects TRBD2, and the lack of DNA leaves this call unchecked. The CDR3 runs 14 residues. Germline V gives CDR1 SEHNR, CDR2 FQNEAQ (reference sequence). The CDR3 reads CASSLRDLPYEQYF.

The rearrangement uses TRBV20-1 and TRBJ2-7; TCRdb's D call of TRBD1 is untestable without DNA. The CDR3 is 13 residues long. In germline, CDR1 is DFQATT, CDR2 SNEGSKA (reference sequence). The CDR3: CSASSDNSYEQYF.

CDR3 sequence: CASSLGGVVESRTEAYEQYF. The rearrangement uses TRBV5-1 and TRBJ2-7; the TCRdb D gene call, TRBD1, has no DNA to confirm it. Germline V gives CDR1 SGHRS, CDR2 YFSETQ. This CDR3 comprises 20 residues.

The chain employs TRBV6-5 and TRBJ2-1; there is no DNA to check the TCRdb D call of TRBD2. The CDR3 extends over 16 amino acids. Germline V gives CDR1 MNHEY, CDR2 SVGAGI. CDR3 loop: CANSPGLAGGGNEQFF.

The V call is TRBV4-2, the J call TRBJ2-1; TCRdb designates TRBD2, a call that cannot be tested without DNA. Germline V lookup: CDR1 LGHNA, CDR2 YNFKEQ. CDR3 size: 17 residues. CDR3 loop: CASSQEEGRAAYNEQFF.

The V gene is TRBV20-1, the J gene TRBJ2-7; the D call from TCRdb, TRBD2, cannot be confirmed without DNA. The CDR3 spans 14 residues. Germline loops: CDR1 DFQATT, CDR2 SNEGSKA (reference sequence). The CDR3 protein is CSAKRLAAYYEQYF.

CDR3 region: CSVEGGLQPEAFF. The chain uses TRBV29-1 and TRBJ1-1; the D call of TRBD1 rests on TCRdb alone, since no DNA is present to check it. The germline V gene encodes CDR1 SQVTM and CDR2 ANQGSEA. This CDR3 spans 13 amino acids.

The V and J genes are TRBV2 and TRBJ2-5; TCRdb's D call of TRBD1 is untestable without DNA. Germline V lookup: CDR1 SNHLY, CDR2 FYNNEI. The CDR3 is 11 amino acids. CDR3 sequence reads: CASYGGETQYF.